The text below deals with one T cell receptor (beta chain). cDNA came from about 0.5 to 1 ug RNA primed by random hexamers. TCRdb reanalysed the immunoSEQ multiplex PCR reads using MiXCR and keeps one entry per CDR3 protein. Altogether 250,000 to 300,000 distinct CDR3 sequences are present, about 88% being singletons, with the ten largest covering about 0.11%. This entry belongs to a study of CD8 T cells in Susac syndrome. This receptor was identified in a human donor with multiple sclerosis. Sequencing input: CD8+ T cells from PBMCs.

In nucleotides, the CDR3 is TGTGCCAGCATCAGCTCACCGGGCAATGGACAGCTCTATGGCTACACCTTC. It specifies CASISSPGNGQLYGYTF. This sequence joins TRBV18 and TRBJ1-2, with D possibly being TRBD1 (6 bases). The CDR3 extends over 17 amino acids. Trimming took off 8 bases at V and 4 bases at J, with 26 bases between the two ends. CDR1 is KGHSH and CDR2 is LQKENI in the germline V gene.